This T cell receptor beta chain derives from a study of blood T cell repertoires in COVID-19. The table came from immunoSEQ multiplex PCR; TCRdb's copy has only in-frame clones and leaves some out. The sample has roughly 400,000 clones; 87% are singletons. This clone was counted only a few times. Adults between about 18 and 95 years of age took part from fewer than 30 US areas. Unmatched junction bases numbered 6, after V lost 0 bases and J lost 4 bases. The CDR3 runs to 16 residues. CDR1 and CDR2 from the germline V gene are LNHDA and SQIVND (reference sequence). The source material was PBMCs or T cells enriched from blood (not recorded which). The V call is TRBV19, the J call TRBJ1-1; 9 positions match TRBD1. This receptor was identified in a woman in her forties or fifties who had recovered from COVID-19. CDR3 amino acids: CASSIDPWDRATEAFF. The CDR3 nucleotides are TGTGCCAGTAGTATAGATCCATGGGACAGGGCCACTGAAGCTTTCTTT.